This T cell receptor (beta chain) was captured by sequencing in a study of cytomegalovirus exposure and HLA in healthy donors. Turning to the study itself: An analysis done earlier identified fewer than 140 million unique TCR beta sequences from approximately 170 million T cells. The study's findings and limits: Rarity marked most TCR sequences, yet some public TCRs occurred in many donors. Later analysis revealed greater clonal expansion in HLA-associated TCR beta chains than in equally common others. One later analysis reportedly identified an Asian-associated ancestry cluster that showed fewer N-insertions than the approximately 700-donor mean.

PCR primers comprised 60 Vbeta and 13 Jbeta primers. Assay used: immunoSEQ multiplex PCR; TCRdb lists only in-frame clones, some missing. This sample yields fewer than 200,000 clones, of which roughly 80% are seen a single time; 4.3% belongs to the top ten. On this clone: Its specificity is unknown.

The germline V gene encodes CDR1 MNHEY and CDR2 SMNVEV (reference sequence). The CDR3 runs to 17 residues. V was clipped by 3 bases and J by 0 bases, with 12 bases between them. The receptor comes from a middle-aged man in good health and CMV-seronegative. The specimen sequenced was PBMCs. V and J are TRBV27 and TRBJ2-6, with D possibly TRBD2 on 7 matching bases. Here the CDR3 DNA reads TGTGCCAGCAGTTTGGGGGGGGCCTACTCTGGGGCCAACGTCCTGACTTTC. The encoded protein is CASSLGGAYSGANVLTF.